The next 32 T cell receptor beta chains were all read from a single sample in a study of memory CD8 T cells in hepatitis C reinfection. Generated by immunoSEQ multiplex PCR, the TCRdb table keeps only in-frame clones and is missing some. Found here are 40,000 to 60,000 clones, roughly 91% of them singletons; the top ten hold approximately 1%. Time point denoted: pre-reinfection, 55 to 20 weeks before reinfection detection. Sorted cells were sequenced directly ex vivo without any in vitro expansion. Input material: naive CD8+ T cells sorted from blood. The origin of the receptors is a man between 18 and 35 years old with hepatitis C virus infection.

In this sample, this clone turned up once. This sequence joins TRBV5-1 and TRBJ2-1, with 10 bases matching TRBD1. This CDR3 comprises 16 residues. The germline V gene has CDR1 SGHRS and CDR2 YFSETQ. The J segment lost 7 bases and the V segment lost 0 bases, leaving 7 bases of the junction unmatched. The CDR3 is CASSLVGTGVTNEQFF. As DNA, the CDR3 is TGCGCCAGCAGCTTGGTTGGGACAGGGGTCACTAATGAGCAGTTCTTC.

CDR3 sequence reads: CASVPPGGAANTGELFF. CDR3 nucleotides: TGTGCTAGTGTTCCCCCGGGGGGGGCTGCGAACACCGGGGAGCTGTTTTTT. The genes are TRBV12-5 and TRBJ2-2; TRBD2 matches 8 bases. CDR1 and CDR2 from the germline V gene are LGHNT and FRNRAP. The length of the CDR3 is 17 residues. Trimming cost V 7 bases and J 0 bases; bases outside gene matches: 10. The full variable domain, in which reference TRBV12-5 and TRBJ2-2 provide the parts outside the CDR3, is DARVTQTPRHKVTEMGQEVTMRCQPILGHNTVFWYRQTMMQGLELLAYFRNRAPLDDSGMPKDRFSAEMPDATLATLKIQPSEPRDSAVYFCASVPPGGAANTGELFFGEGSRLTVL.

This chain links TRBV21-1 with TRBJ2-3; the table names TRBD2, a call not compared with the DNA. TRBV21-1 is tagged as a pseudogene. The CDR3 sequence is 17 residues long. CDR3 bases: TGTGCCAGCAGCAAGGTCGCGGGTAGCGGGAGGTCAGATACGCAGTATTTT. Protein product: CASSKVAGSGRSDTQYF.

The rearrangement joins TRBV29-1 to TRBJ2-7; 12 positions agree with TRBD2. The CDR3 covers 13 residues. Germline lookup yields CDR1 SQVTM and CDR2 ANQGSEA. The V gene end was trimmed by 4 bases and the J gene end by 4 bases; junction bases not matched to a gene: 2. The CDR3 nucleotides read TGCAGCGTTGCTAGCGGGAGGGGTTACGAGCAGTACTTC. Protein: CSVASGRGYEQYF.

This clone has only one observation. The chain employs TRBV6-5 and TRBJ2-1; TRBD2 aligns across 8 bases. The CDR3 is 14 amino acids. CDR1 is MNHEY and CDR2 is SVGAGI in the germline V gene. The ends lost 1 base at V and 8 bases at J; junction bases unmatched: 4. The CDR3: CASSYWTGGDEQFF. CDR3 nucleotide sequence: TGTGCCAGCAGTTACTGGACGGGGGGGGATGAGCAGTTCTTC.

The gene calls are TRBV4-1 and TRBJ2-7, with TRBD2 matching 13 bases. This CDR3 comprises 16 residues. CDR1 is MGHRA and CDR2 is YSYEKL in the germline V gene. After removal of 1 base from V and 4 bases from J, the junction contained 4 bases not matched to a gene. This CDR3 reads CASSQGTSGRVYEQYF. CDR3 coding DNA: TGCGCCAGCAGCCAAGGGACTAGCGGGAGAGTTTACGAGCAGTACTTC.

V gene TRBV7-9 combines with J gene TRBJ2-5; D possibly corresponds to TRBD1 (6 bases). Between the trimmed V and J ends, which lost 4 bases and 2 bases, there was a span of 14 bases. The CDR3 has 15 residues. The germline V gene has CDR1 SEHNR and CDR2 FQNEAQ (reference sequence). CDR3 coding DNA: TGTGCCAGCAGCTCCTACGGGACACCTCAAGAGACCCAGTACTTC. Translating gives CASSSYGTPQETQYF.

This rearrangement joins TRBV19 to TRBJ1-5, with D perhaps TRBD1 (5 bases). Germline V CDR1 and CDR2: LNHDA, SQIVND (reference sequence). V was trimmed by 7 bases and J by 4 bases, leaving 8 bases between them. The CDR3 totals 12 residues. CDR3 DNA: TGTGCCAGTAATCAGGGAAATCAGCCCCAGCATTTT. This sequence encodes CASNQGNQPQHF.

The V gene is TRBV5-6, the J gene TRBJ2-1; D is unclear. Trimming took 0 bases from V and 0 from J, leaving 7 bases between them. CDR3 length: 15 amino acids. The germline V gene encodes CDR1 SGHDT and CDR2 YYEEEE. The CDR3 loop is CASSLDPSSYNEQFF. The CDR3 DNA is TGTGCCAGCAGCTTGGACCCCAGCTCCTACAATGAGCAGTTCTTC. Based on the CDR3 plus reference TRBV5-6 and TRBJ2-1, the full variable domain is DAGVTQSPTHLIKTRGQQVTLRCSPKSGHDTVSWYQQALGQGPQFIFQYYEEEERQRGNFPDRFSGHQFPNYSSELNVNALLLGDSALYLCASSLDPSSYNEQFFGPGTRLTVL.

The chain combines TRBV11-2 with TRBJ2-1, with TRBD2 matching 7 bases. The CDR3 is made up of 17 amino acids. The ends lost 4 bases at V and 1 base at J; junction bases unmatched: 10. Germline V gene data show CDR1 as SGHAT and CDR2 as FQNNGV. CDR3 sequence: CASSWGRGGGSYNEQFF. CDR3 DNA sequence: TGTGCCAGCAGCTGGGGGAGGGGCGGAGGGTCCTACAATGAGCAGTTCTTC.

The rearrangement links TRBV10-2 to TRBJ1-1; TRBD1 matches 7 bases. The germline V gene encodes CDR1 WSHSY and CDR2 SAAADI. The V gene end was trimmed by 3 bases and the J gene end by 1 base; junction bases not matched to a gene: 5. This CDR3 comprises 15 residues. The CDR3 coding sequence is TGCGCCAGCAGTGACAGGGGGAAGGGGAACACTGAAGCTTTCTTT. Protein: CASSDRGKGNTEAFF.

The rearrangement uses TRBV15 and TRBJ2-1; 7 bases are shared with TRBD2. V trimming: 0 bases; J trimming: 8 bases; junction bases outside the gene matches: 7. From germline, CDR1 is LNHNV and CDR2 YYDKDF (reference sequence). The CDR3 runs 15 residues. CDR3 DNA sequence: TGTGCCACCAGCAGAGAAGCTGGCGGGAGCGATGAGCAGTTCTTC. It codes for CATSREAGGSDEQFF.

The CDR3 spells CASSFRLRREADTQYF. The DNA for the CDR3 is TGTGCCAGCAGCTTCCGGCTTCGGCGGGAGGCAGATACGCAGTATTTT. The chain links TRBV7-2 to TRBJ2-3, with 8 bases fitting TRBD2. The V gene end was trimmed by 3 bases and the J gene end by 4 bases; junction bases not matched to a gene: 9. The CDR3 covers 16 residues. Germline V gene data show CDR1 as SGHTA and CDR2 as FQGNSA.

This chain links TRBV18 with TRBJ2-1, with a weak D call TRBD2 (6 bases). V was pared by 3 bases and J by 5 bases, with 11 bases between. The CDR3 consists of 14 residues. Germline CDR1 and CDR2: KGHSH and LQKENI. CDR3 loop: CASSPWTNDNEQFF. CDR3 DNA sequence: TGTGCCAGCTCACCTTGGACTAATGACAATGAGCAGTTCTTC. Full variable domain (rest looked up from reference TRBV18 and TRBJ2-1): NAGVMQNPRHLVRRRGQEARLRCSPMKGHSHVYWYRQLPEEGLKFMVYLQKENIIDESGMPKERFSAEFPKEGPSILRIQQVVRGDSAAYFCASSPWTNDNEQFFGPGTRLTVL.

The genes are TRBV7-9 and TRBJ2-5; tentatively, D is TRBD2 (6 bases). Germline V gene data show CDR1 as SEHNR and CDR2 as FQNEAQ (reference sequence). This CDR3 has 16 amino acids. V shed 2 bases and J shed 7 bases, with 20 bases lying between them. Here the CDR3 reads CASSLWATTPGGTQYF. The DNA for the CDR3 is TGTGCCAGCAGCTTATGGGCAACAACTCCCGGGGGGACCCAGTACTTC.

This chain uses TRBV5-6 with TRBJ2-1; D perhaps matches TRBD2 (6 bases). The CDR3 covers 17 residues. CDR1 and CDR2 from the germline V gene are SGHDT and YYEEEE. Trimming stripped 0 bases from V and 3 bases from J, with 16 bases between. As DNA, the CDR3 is TGTGCCAGCAGCTTGGAACTTACGGGAGCCTTCTACAATGAGCAGTTCTTC. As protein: CASSLELTGAFYNEQFF.

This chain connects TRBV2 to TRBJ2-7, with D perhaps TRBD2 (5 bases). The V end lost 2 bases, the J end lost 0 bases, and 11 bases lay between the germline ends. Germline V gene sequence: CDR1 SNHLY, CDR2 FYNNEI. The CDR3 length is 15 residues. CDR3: CASSENRGSSYEQYF. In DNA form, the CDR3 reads TGTGCCAGCAGTGAAAACCGGGGAAGCTCCTACGAGCAGTACTTC.

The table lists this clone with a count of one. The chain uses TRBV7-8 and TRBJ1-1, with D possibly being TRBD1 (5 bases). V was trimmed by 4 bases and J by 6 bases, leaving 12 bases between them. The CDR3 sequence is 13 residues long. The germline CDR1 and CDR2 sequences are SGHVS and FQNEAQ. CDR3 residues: CASSWGGTSEAFF. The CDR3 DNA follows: TGTGCCAGCAGCTGGGGAGGGACGTCTGAAGCTTTCTTT.

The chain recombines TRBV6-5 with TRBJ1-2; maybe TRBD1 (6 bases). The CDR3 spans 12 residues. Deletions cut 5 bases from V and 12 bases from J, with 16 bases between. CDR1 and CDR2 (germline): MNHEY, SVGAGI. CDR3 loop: CASSTGQLVDTF. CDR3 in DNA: TGTGCCAGCAGTACTGGACAGTTGGTTGACACCTTC.

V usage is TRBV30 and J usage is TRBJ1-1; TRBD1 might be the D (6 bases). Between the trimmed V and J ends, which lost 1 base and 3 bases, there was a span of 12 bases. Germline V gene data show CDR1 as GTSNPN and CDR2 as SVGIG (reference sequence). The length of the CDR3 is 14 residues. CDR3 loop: CAWSGGLIYTEAFF. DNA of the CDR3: TGTGCCTGGAGTGGGGGGCTGATCTACACTGAAGCTTTCTTT.

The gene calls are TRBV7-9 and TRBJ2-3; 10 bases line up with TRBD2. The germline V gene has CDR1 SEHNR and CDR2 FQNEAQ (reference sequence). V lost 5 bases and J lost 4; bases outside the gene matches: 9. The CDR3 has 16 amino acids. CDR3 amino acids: CASSADSGRSPDTQYF. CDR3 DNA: TGTGCCAGCAGCGCCGATAGCGGGAGGTCCCCAGATACGCAGTATTTT.

The CDR3 DNA follows: TGTGCCAGCAGGGAAACGGGACTATCCAGCGAGCAGTACGTC. Amino acids: CASRETGLSSEQYV. The chain employs TRBV28 and TRBJ2-7; 7 bases are shared with TRBD2. The junction had 11 bases not matched to a gene; V was cut back by 6 bases and J by 6 bases. The germline V gene encodes CDR1 MDHEN and CDR2 SYDVKM. This CDR3 comprises 14 residues.

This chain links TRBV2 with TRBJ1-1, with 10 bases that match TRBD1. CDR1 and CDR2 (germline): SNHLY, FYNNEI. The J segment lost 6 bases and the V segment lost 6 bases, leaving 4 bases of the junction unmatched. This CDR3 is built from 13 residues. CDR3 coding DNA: TGTGCCAGCAGAGGAGGGACAGGGGCTGAAGCTTTCTTT. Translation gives CASRGGTGAEAFF.

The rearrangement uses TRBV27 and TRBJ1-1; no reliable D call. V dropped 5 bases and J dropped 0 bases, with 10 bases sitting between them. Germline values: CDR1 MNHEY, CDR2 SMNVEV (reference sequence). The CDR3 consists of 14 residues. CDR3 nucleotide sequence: TGTGCCAGCAGTCCCCTCGGGGTGAACACTGAAGCTTTCTTT. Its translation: CASSPLGVNTEAFF.

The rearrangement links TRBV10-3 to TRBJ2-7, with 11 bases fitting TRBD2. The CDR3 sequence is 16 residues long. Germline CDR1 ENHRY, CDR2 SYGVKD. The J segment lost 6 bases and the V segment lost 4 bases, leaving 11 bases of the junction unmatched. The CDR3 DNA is TGTGCCATCAGTGGGGTAGCGGGAGGGCCTTATTCCGAGCAGTACTTC. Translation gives CAISGVAGGPYSEQYF.

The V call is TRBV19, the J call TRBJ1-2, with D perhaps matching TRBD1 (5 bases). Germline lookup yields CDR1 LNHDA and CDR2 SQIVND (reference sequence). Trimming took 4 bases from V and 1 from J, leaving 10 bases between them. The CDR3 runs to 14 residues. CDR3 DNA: TGTGCCAGTAGTACCCCGGGGGGTAACTATGGCTACACCTTC. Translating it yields CASSTPGGNYGYTF. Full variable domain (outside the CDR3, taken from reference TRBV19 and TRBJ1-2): DGGITQSPKYLFRKEGQNVTLSCEQNLNHDAMYWYRQDPGQGLRLIYYSQIVNDFQKGDIAEGYSVSREKKESFPLTVTSAQKNPTAFYLCASSTPGGNYGYTFGSGTRLTVV.

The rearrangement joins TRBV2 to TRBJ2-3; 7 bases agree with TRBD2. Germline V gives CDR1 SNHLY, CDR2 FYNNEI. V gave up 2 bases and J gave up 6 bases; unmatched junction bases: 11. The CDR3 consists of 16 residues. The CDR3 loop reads CASSETRDYLTDTQYF. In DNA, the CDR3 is TGTGCCAGCAGTGAAACCCGGGACTACCTCACGGATACGCAGTATTTT.

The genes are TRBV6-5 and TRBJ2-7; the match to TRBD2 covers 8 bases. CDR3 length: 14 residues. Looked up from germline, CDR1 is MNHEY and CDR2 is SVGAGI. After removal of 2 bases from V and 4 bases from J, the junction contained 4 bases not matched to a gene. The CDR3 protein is CASSYGTSGYEQYF. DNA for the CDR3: TGTGCCAGCAGTTACGGGACTAGTGGATACGAGCAGTACTTC.

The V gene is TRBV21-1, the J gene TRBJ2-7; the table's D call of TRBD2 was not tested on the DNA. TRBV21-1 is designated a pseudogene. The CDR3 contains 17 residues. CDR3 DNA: TGTGCCAGCAGCCCCCTTCGACTAGCGGGGGCCGCCTACGAGCAGTACGTC. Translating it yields CASSPLRLAGAAYEQYV.

CDR3 sequence: CASSLSAGLNTEAFF. For the CDR3, the DNA is TGTGCCAGCAGCTTATCGGCAGGATTAAACACTGAAGCTTTCTTT. This sequence joins TRBV7-9 and TRBJ1-1; D unresolved. V gave up 2 bases and J gave up 2 bases, with 12 bases separating them. CDR3 length: 15 amino acids. Germline V gene data show CDR1 as SEHNR and CDR2 as FQNEAQ (reference sequence).

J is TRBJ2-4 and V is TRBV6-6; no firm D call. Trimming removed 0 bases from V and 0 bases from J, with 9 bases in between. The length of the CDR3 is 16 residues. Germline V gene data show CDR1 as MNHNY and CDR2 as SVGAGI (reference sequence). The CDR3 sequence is CASSYSAELAKNIQYF. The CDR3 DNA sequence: TGTGCCAGCAGTTACTCGGCGGAATTAGCCAAAAACATTCAGTACTTC.

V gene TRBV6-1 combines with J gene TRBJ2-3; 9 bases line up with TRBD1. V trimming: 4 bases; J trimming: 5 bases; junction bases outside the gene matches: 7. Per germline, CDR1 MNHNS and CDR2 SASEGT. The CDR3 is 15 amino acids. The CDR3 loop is CASSVHRGPGDTQYF. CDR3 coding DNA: TGTGCCAGCAGTGTACACAGGGGGCCTGGAGATACGCAGTATTTT.